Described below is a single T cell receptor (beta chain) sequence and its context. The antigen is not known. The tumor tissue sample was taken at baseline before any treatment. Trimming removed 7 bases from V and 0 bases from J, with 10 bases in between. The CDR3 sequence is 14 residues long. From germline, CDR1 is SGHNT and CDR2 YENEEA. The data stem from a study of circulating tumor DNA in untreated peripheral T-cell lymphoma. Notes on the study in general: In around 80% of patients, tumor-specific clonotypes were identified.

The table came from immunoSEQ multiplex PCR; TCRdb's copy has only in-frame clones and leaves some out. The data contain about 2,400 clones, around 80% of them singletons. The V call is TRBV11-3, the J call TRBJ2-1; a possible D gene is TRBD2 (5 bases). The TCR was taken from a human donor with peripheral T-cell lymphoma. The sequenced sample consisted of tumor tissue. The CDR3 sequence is CASKGGLSYNEQFF. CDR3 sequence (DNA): TGTGCCAGCAAGGGCGGGCTCTCCTACAATGAGCAGTTCTTC. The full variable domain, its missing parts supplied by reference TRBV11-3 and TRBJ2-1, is EAGVVQSPRYKIIEKKQPVAFWCNPISGHNTLYWYLQNLGQGPELLIRYENEEAVDDSQLPKDRFSAERLKGVDSTLKIQPAELGDSAVYLCASKGGLSYNEQFFGPGTRLTVL.